These 10 T cell receptor beta chains came from one sample sequenced in a study of shared clonotypes between healthy human individuals. Produced via immunoSEQ multiplex PCR; TCRdb's table is partial and in-frame only. Of about 2.4 million clones in the sample, 90% to 95% were seen once. Sequencing was carried out using naive CD4+ T cells from PBMCs. Noted subset: CD45RA+ positively selected. The receptor set was obtained from a man between 18 and 35 years old in good health. Some clones in this sample may be carry-over from other donors' samples.

V usage is TRBV7-2 and J usage is TRBJ1-1; D unresolved. The V gene's germline CDR1 is SGHTA and CDR2 FQGNSA. V lost 5 bases to trimming and J lost 0 bases, with 4 bases between them. The CDR3 totals 12 residues. The DNA of the CDR3 is TGTGCCAGCAGCCGACTGAACACTGAAGCTTTCTTT. Encoded protein: CASSRLNTEAFF.

This rearrangement joins TRBV5-1 to TRBJ2-7; 9 nucleotides line up with TRBD1. The germline V gene encodes CDR1 SGHRS and CDR2 YFSETQ. The CDR3 covers 15 residues. V lost 4 bases and J lost 9; bases outside the gene matches: 14. The CDR3 protein is CASSRGQGRTKWQYF. In nucleotides, the CDR3 is TGCGCCAGCAGCAGGGGACAGGGACGTACGAAGTGGCAGTACTTC.

The rearrangement links TRBV28 to TRBJ2-1; D not resolved. This CDR3 has 14 residues. Trimming shortened V by 5 bases and J by 3 bases, and 11 bases separated the two germline ends. The germline gives CDR1 MDHEN, CDR2 SYDVKM. CDR3 protein: CASSPSVFYNEQFF. The CDR3 nucleotides are TGTGCCAGCAGTCCTTCCGTTTTCTACAATGAGCAGTTCTTC.

V usage is TRBV6-5 and J usage is TRBJ2-1; tentative D call: TRBD1 (6 bases). This CDR3 contains 14 residues. V lost 4 bases and J lost 1, with 8 bases in between. CDR1 MNHEY and CDR2 SVGAGI come from the germline V gene. CDR3 in amino acids: CASSSTGSYNEQFF. CDR3 in DNA: TGTGCCAGCAGTTCTACAGGGTCCTACAATGAGCAGTTCTTC.

The V call is TRBV4-2, the J call TRBJ2-1, with 10 bases aligning to TRBD1. Germline trimming cut 3 bases from V and 3 bases from J; bases unmatched to any gene: 11. In germline, CDR1 is LGHNA, CDR2 YNFKEQ. The CDR3 sequence is 18 residues long. CDR3 residues: CASSQNPPGQGFYNEQFF. As DNA, the CDR3 is TGTGCCAGCAGCCAGAATCCTCCGGGACAGGGGTTCTACAATGAGCAGTTCTTC.

This clone was seen once. V is TRBV9 and J is TRBJ2-2; D is unclear. The CDR3 is 15 amino acids. CDR1 and CDR2 (germline): SGDLS, YYNGEE. Between the trimmed V and J ends, which lost 3 bases and 0 bases, there was a span of 9 bases. The CDR3 nucleotides are TGTGCCAGCAGCGATTCATCTGCGAACACCGGGGAGCTGTTTTTT. Translation: CASSDSSANTGELFF.

The chain uses TRBV2 and TRBJ2-1, with TRBD2 identical over 16 bases. The CDR3 loop spans 16 amino acids. V dropped 2 bases and J dropped 8; count of bases not matched to a gene: 3. Germline CDR1 reads SNHLY; CDR2 reads FYNNEI. The CDR3 reads CASSELGTSGRDEQFF. CDR3 nucleotide sequence: TGTGCCAGCAGTGAACTGGGGACTAGCGGGAGGGATGAGCAGTTCTTC.

The rearrangement uses TRBV7-2 and TRBJ1-2; D ambiguous. The CDR3 is made up of 15 amino acids. Trimming removed 5 bases from V and 3 bases from J, with 16 bases in between. Germline CDR1 and CDR2: SGHTA and FQGNSA. As DNA, the CDR3 is TGTGCCAGCAGCCCCGACGGCCAGAATCACTATGGCTACACCTTC. The encoded protein is CASSPDGQNHYGYTF.

This clone was seen just once. The chain carries TRBV2 and TRBJ1-4; D is ambiguous. V lost 7 bases and J lost 0, with 9 bases in between. Germline loops: CDR1 SNHLY, CDR2 FYNNEI. This CDR3 contains 14 residues. The CDR3 coding sequence is TGTGCCAGCACGCCGGAAGCAACTAATGAAAAACTGTTTTTT. Translated: CASTPEATNEKLFF.

This clone has more than one count but fewer than ten. The chain couples TRBV6-5 to TRBJ1-4; D is possibly TRBD1 (6 bases). The CDR3 consists of 15 residues. Germline CDR1 is MNHEY and CDR2 is SVGAGI. Trimming shortened V by 6 bases and J by 7 bases, and 18 bases separated the two germline ends. CDR3 in amino acids: CASRPLTGGGEKLFF. The CDR3 DNA sequence: TGTGCCAGCAGGCCCCTGACAGGCGGTGGTGAAAAACTGTTTTTT.